These 18 T cell receptor beta chains originate from one sample sequenced in a study of beta chain features in type 1 diabetes (dated by TCRdb to between 2018 and 2020). The library was produced with the immunoSEQ multiplex PCR assay. The entire isolated RNA was reverse transcribed using the High Capacity cDNA Reverse Transcription Kit, and thus expressed TCRB transcripts were sequenced. Not all clones reach the TCRdb copy of this immuneACCESS table, which keeps in-frame sequences only. Checked studies attribute under half of the gap to unresolved V genes and leave the rest unexplained. In all, the sample holds 120,000 or so clones, and around 15% of those were seen once. Around 2.6% of the sample rests with the top ten. Overall study outcomes, separate from this receptor: A moderate but significant shortening of TCRB CDR3 length was observed in type 1 diabetes patients in all four CD4+ subsets.

No antigens are known for them. The sample comprised central memory CD4+ T cells from blood. The receptors derive from a man aged 18 to 29 with type 1 diabetes.

CDR3 sequence: CASSSMGPSSGANVLTF. CDR3 bases: TGTGCCAGCAGCTCCATGGGCCCGAGCTCTGGGGCCAACGTCCTGACTTTC. The chain employs TRBV7-2 and TRBJ2-6; D is unclear. This CDR3 region has 17 residues. With 4 bases removed from V and 0 bases from J, the gap between germline ends came to 13 bases. The germline gives CDR1 SGHTA, CDR2 FQGNSA.

The rearrangement links TRBV7-2 to TRBJ2-7, with D hard to call. Per germline, CDR1 SGHTA and CDR2 FQGNSA. The CDR3 has 15 amino acids. The V and J ends lost 5 bases and 1 base respectively, with 15 bases between them. The CDR3 nucleotides are TGTGCCAGCAGCCCGAGCACGACGGCTTCCTACGAGCAGTACTTC. Translated: CASSPSTTASYEQYF.

This clone has at least ten counts. This specimen includes other DNA sequences encoding the same CDR3. The chain carries TRBV28 and TRBJ2-5; D possibly corresponds to TRBD1 (5 bases). CDR3 length: 16 amino acids. Germline values: CDR1 MDHEN, CDR2 SYDVKM. The ends were cut back, 3 bases at V and 2 bases at J, with 16 bases in the middle. CDR3 residues: CASSLGRVFFQETQYF. CDR3 DNA: TGTGCCAGCAGTTTGGGCAGGGTTTTCTTTCAAGAGACCCAGTACTTC. Looking up the rest from reference TRBV28 and TRBJ2-5 gives the full variable domain: DVKVTQSSRYLVKRTGEKVFLECVQDMDHENMFWYRQDPGLGLRLIYFSYDVKMKEKGDIPEGYSVSREKKERFSLILESASTNQTSMYLCASSLGRVFFQETQYFGPGTRLLVL.

The chain carries TRBV29-1 and TRBJ1-1; the D is unclear. Germline CDR1 reads SQVTM; CDR2 reads ANQGSEA. The CDR3 consists of 13 residues. The CDR3 DNA sequence: TGCAGTGTTAAGCCTGAGGTGAACACTGAAGCTTTCTTT. As protein: CSVKPEVNTEAFF.

This clone was counted a few times. V usage is TRBV11-2 and J usage is TRBJ2-3, with 7 bases that match TRBD1. Germline V gives CDR1 SGHAT, CDR2 FQNNGV. Losses at the gene ends were 8 bases for V and 6 bases for J; bases not matched to a gene: 11. The CDR3 consists of 14 residues. CDR3 nucleotides: TGTGCCAGCTACCGAGGGGGCTCCCACGATACGCAGTATTTT. Translated: CASYRGGSHDTQYF.

V and J are TRBV30 and TRBJ1-5, with D uncertain. The germline V and J ends were trimmed by 0 bases and 0 bases, with 3 bases remaining between them. Germline V gene data show CDR1 as GTSNPN and CDR2 as SVGIG (reference sequence). The CDR3 totals 13 residues. The CDR3 nucleotides read TGTGCCTGGAGTGTTGGTAGCAATCAGCCCCAGCATTTT. Encoded protein: CAWSVGSNQPQHF.

This clone occurred a few times. V usage is TRBV29-1 and J usage is TRBJ2-7; 11 positions agree with TRBD1. The germline V gene encodes CDR1 SQVTM and CDR2 ANQGSEA. Trimming cost V 6 bases and J 7 bases; bases outside gene matches: 2. The CDR3 contains 11 residues. DNA of the CDR3: TGCAGCGTGGACAGGGGGCGGGAGCAGTACTTC. It encodes CSVDRGREQYF.

The chain couples TRBV7-2 to TRBJ2-5; the D is unclear. The germline CDR1 and CDR2 sequences are SGHTA and FQGNSA. Trimming shortened V by 2 bases and J by 4 bases, and 11 bases separated the two germline ends. This CDR3 is 14 amino acids long. The CDR3 DNA sequence: TGTGCCAGCAGCTTAAATAGTTATGTAGAGACCCAGTACTTC. It yields the protein CASSLNSYVETQYF.

This clone has more than one count but fewer than ten. The rearrangement joins TRBV30 to TRBJ1-4; D unresolved. With 2 bases removed from V and 5 bases from J, the gap between germline ends came to 9 bases. CDR1 is GTSNPN, CDR2 SVGIG, per germline (reference sequence). The CDR3 loop spans 13 amino acids. The CDR3 nucleotides are TGTGCCTGGAGTAGAGGGCCGAATGAAAAACTGTTTTTT. It codes for CAWSRGPNEKLFF.

The V gene is TRBV6-6, the J gene TRBJ1-6; the D is unclear. The CDR3 is 15 residues long. In germline, CDR1 is MNHNY, CDR2 SVGAGI (reference sequence). V was cut by 6 bases and J by 7 bases, with 16 bases left in between. CDR3 residues: CASRPDPRGNSPLHF. The CDR3 DNA reads as TGTGCCAGCAGGCCCGACCCGAGAGGGAATTCACCCCTCCACTTT.

This clone was recorded a few times. The chain links TRBV27 to TRBJ1-2, with D possibly matching TRBD1 (6 bases). CDR3 size: 13 residues. The V gene lost 5 bases and the J gene lost 8 bases, with 15 bases spanning the gap. Per the germline V gene, CDR1 is MNHEY and CDR2 is SMNVEV (reference sequence). CDR3 DNA sequence: TGTGCCAGCAGTGGGGCAGGGGTCAACGGCTACACCTTC. Its translation: CASSGAGVNGYTF.

This sequence joins TRBV4-2 and TRBJ1-3, with D hard to call. Germline lookup yields CDR1 LGHNA and CDR2 YNFKEQ. The CDR3 has 16 residues. Trimming shortened V by 3 bases and J by 1 base, and 13 bases separated the two germline ends. The DNA of the CDR3 is TGTGCCAGCAGCCAGATTGCCCGCAGGTCTGGAAACACCATATATTTT. The encoded protein is CASSQIARRSGNTIYF.

The chain links TRBV10-3 to TRBJ2-3; D is ambiguous. There are 14 residues in the CDR3. The germline gives CDR1 ENHRY, CDR2 SYGVKD. V gave up 6 bases and J gave up 2 bases, with 12 bases separating them. The CDR3 region has the DNA TGTGCCATCAGGGAGAGTCTCCCCACAGATACGCAGTATTTT. Residues: CAIRESLPTDTQYF.

Only a few counts were recorded for this clone. This chain links TRBV30 with TRBJ2-7; 8 nucleotides agree with TRBD2. V was clipped by 0 bases and J by 0 bases; unmatched bases: 4. There are 15 residues in the CDR3. The germline V gene encodes CDR1 GTSNPN and CDR2 SVGIG (reference sequence). Written as DNA, the CDR3 is TGTGCCTGGAGTGTACCAGCGGGGGCCTCCTACGAGCAGTACTTC. Translated: CAWSVPAGASYEQYF.

The CDR3 DNA reads as TGCGCCAGCAGCCCAGTCGGGAGGCACGAGCAGTACTTC. It is translated as CASSPVGRHEQYF. The chain employs TRBV4-1 and TRBJ2-7; 7 bases map to TRBD2. CDR1 and CDR2 from the germline V gene are MGHRA and YSYEKL. Losses at the gene ends were 4 bases for V and 5 bases for J; bases not matched to a gene: 5. CDR3 length: 13 residues.

The V and J genes are TRBV7-2 and TRBJ2-5, with 10 bases fitting TRBD2. V lost 5 bases to trimming and J lost 2 bases; unmatched junction nucleotides: 5. Germline V CDR1 and CDR2: SGHTA, FQGNSA. The CDR3 is 15 amino acids. The CDR3 loop is CASSPTSGQQETQYF. The CDR3 region has the DNA TGTGCCAGCAGCCCGACTAGCGGGCAGCAAGAGACCCAGTACTTC.

V is TRBV7-2 and J is TRBJ2-7; D perhaps matches TRBD1 (6 bases). V was clipped by 2 bases and J by 2 bases, with 10 bases between them. The CDR3 covers 14 residues. CDR1 and CDR2 from the germline V gene are SGHTA and FQGNSA. CDR3 protein: CASSLFRGTYEQYF. The CDR3 region has the DNA TGTGCCAGCAGCTTATTCAGGGGCACCTACGAGCAGTACTTC.

This clone was seen a few times. Given a much more abundant clone one base away, this may be a read error. The V call is TRBV29-1, the J call TRBJ2-1; 8 nucleotides line up with TRBD1. Germline CDR1 is SQVTM and CDR2 is ANQGSEA. V gave up 7 bases and J gave up 3 bases; unmatched junction bases: 5. The CDR3 consists of 13 residues. The CDR3 DNA follows: TGCAGCGGCGGACAGGGCCTCTACAATGAGCAGTTCTTC. As protein: CSGGQGLYNEQFF.